This T cell receptor beta chain is from a study of blood T cell repertoires in COVID-19. Study as a whole: The cDNA or gDNA used as material had been derived from T cells, B-cell-depleted T cells, or PBMCs.

Using immunoSEQ multiplex PCR, the repertoire was profiled, and TCRdb retains in-frame clones only, with some absent. The sample lists 96,000 or so clones, about 87% seen once, with around 4.3% in the top ten. Germline V gene sequence: CDR1 SGHRS, CDR2 YFSETQ. This CDR3 comprises 14 residues. Deletions cut 0 bases from V and 3 bases from J, with 9 bases between. The sequenced sample was peripheral blood. The TCR was taken from a human donor with COVID-19, enrolled during active disease. The donor label of this sample is uncertain. V gene TRBV5-1 combines with J gene TRBJ1-1; D is possibly TRBD1 (5 bases). CDR3 residues: CASSLATGYTEAFF. In DNA form, the CDR3 reads TGCGCCAGCAGCTTGGCCACAGGCTACACTGAAGCTTTCTTT.